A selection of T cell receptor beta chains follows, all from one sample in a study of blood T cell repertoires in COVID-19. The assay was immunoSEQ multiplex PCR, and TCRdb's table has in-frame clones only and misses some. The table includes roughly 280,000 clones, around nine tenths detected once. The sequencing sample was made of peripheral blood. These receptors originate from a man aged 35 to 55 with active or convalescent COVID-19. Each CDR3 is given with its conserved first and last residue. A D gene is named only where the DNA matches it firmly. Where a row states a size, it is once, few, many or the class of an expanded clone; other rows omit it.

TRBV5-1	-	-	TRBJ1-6	CASSFSGFNSPLHF	TGCGCCAGCAGCTTCAGCGGTTTTAATTCACCCCTCCACTTT
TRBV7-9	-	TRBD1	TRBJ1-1	CATQDRGVNADNTEAFF	TGTGCCACCCAGGACAGGGGGGTAAACGCTGACAACACTGAAGCTTTCTTT
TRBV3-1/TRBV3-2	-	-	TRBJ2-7	CASSQSVQAGEQYF	TGTGCCAGCAGCCAATCGGTACAGGCTGGGGAGCAGTACTTC
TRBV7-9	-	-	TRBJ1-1	CASSAPRAMNTEAFF	TGTGCCAGCAGCGCTCCGCGGGCCATGAACACTGAAGCTTTCTTT
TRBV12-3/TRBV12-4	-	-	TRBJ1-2	CASSLGTDHYTF	TGTGCCAGCAGTTTAGGGACAGATCACTACACCTTC
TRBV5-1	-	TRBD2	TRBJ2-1	CASSLGRVGTSGGWGPYNEQFF	TGCGCCAGCAGCTTGGGCCGAGTAGGGACTAGCGGGGGGTGGGGACCCTACAATGAGCAGTTCTTC
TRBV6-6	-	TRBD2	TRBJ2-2	CASSLIWTSGRSGELFF	TGTGCCAGCAGTCTAATATGGACTAGCGGGAGATCCGGGGAGCTGTTTTTT
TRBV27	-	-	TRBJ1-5	CASSPIDRNQPQHF	TGTGCCAGCAGTCCCATAGACAGGAATCAGCCCCAGCATTTT
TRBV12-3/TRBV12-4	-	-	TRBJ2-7	CASSPLTSHEQYF	TGTGCCAGCAGCCCTTTAACTTCCCACGAGCAGTACTTC
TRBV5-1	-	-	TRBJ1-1	CASSDTGGGTEAFF	TGCGCCAGCAGCGACACGGGGGGAGGCACTGAAGCTTTCTTT
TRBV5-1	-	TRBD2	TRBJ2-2	CASSLGLAGPAGTGELFF	TGCGCCAGCAGCTTGGGACTAGCGGGCCCTGCGGGGACCGGGGAGCTGTTTTTT
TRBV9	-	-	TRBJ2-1	CASSVDREPYNEQFF	TGTGCCAGCAGCGTAGACAGGGAACCCTACAATGAGCAGTTCTTC
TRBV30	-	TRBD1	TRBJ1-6	CAWNYLTGTGDSPLHF	TGTGCCTGGAACTACTTAACCGGGACAGGGGATTCACCCCTCCACTTT
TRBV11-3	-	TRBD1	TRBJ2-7	CASSFLTGGIYEQYF	TGTGCCAGCAGCTTCCTGACAGGGGGCATCTACGAGCAGTACTTC
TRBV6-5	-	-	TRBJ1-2	CASREGLGGYTF	TGTGCCAGCAGGGAGGGGCTGGGTGGCTACACCTTC
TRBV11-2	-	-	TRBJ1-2	CASSLDWAGGYGYTF	TGTGCCAGCAGCTTAGATTGGGCGGGAGGCTATGGCTACACCTTC
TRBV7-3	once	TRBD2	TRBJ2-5	CASSLTGLAEETQYF	TGTGCCAGCAGCTTAACGGGACTAGCGGAAGAGACCCAGTACTTC
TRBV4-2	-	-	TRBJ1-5	CASSPPERANQPQHF	TGTGCCAGCAGCCCCCCGGAGAGAGCCAATCAGCCCCAGCATTTT
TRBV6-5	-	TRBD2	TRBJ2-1	CASSLAGGPNEQFF	TGTGCCAGCAGTTTAGCGGGGGGGCCTAATGAGCAGTTCTTC
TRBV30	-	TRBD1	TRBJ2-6	CAWRTDRGFRSGANVLTF	TGTGCCTGGAGAACGGACAGGGGATTTCGGTCTGGGGCCAACGTCCTGACTTTC
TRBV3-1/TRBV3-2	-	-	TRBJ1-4	CASRRTNEKLFF	TGTGCCAGCAGGAGAACTAATGAAAAACTGTTTTTT
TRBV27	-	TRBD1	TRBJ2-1	CASSIDRGFDEQFF	TGTGCCAGCAGTATTGACAGGGGGTTCGATGAGCAGTTCTTC